This T cell receptor (beta chain) was identified during a study of glioma-infiltrating T cells after dendritic cell vaccination. Looking at the study overall: Dendritic cell vaccination trial patients had either newly diagnosed or recurrent glioblastoma. Patients received autologous tumor lysate-pulsed dendritic cell vaccination between about 2002 and 2013.

This clone has just one count. The CDR3 sequence is 13 residues long. CDR1 and CDR2 from the germline V gene are MNHEY and SVGAGI. The V end was cut by 6 bases, the J end by 5 bases, with 13 bases between. Input was roughly 2.2 ug genomic DNA, or all available if less. Profiled with immunoSEQ multiplex PCR; TCRdb holds only in-frame clones, not every one. Of 75,000 to 100,000 clones in the sample, around three quarters are singletons; the top ten hold about 6.5%. Isocitrate dehydrogenase mutation was absent in all glioblastoma patients. Specimen: blood, collected before dendritic cell vaccination. The chain joins TRBV6-5 to TRBJ1-1, with a tentative D call TRBD1 (6 bases). The source of this sequence is a human donor with glioblastoma. The CDR3 sequence: CASSLGARTEAFF. The CDR3 nucleotides are TGTGCCAGCAGCCTGGGGGCGCGAACTGAAGCTTTCTTT.